Included here is one T cell receptor beta chain sequence, with context. Its target is not known. This sample is drawn from a study of Ad26.COV2.S vaccination and SARS-CoV-2 variants. About the study: Recipients of Ad26.COV2.S got it intramuscularly, once or twice 56 days apart. Study-wide points: Responses of spike-specific T cells (both CD8+ and CD4+) reportedly showed substantial breadth after vaccination.

Treatment in this sample: some 19 received Ad26.COV2.S at low or high dose, single or two shots; about 5 received placebo; per-sample allocation not given. Sampling occurred on day 63 after the first vaccine or placebo injection. Vaccine was an Ad26 vector expressing Wuhan-strain SARS-CoV-2 spike. Generated by immunoSEQ multiplex PCR, the TCRdb table keeps only in-frame clones and is missing some. The sample has about 480,000 clones; roughly 85% are singletons. The CDR3 length is 14 residues. The chain links TRBV12-2 to TRBJ1-1; the table assigns TRBD1, which was not confirmed against the DNA. TRBV12-2 is annotated as a pseudogene. The receptor's source is a person between 18 and 65 years old who received the Ad26.COV2.S COVID-19 vaccine or a placebo. The specimen comprised peripheral blood, sampled in a trial of Ad26.COV2.S vaccine versus placebo. The CDR3 is CASRSANAQGEAFF. For the CDR3, the DNA is TGTGCAAGTCGCTCCGCCAATGCTCAGGGGGAAGCTTTCTTT.